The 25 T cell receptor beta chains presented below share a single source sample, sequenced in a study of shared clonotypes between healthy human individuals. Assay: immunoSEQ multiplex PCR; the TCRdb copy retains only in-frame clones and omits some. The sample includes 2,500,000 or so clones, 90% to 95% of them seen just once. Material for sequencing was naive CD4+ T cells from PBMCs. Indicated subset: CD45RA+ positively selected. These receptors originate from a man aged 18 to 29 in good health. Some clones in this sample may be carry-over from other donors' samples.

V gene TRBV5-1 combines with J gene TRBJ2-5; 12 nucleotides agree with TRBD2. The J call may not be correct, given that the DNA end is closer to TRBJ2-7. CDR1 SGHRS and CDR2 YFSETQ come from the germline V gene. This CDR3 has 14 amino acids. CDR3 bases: TGCGCCAGCAGGACGACTAGCGGGAGAGCCGAGCAGTACTTC. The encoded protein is CASRTTSGRAEQYF.

CDR3 protein: CASSLGGLATDTQYF. CDR3 sequence (DNA): TGTGCCAGCAGCTTAGGAGGGTTGGCCACAGATACGCAGTATTTT. The chain links TRBV7-6 to TRBJ2-3; maybe TRBD2 (5 bases). CDR3 length: 15 residues. Trimming took off 1 base at V and 2 bases at J, with 10 bases between the two ends. From germline, CDR1 is SGHVS and CDR2 FNYEAQ.

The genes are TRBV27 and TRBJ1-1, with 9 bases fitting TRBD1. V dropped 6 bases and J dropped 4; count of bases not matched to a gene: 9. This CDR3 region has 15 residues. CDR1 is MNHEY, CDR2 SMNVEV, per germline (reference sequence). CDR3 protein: CASRTYRDRVTEAFF. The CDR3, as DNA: TGTGCCAGCAGAACATACCGGGACAGGGTCACTGAAGCTTTCTTT.

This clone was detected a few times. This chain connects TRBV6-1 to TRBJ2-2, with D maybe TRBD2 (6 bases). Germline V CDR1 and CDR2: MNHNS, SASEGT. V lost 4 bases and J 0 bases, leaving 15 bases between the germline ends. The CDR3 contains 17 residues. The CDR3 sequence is CASSGLGAGPNTGELFF. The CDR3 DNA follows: TGTGCCAGCAGTGGGTTAGGAGCGGGTCCGAACACCGGGGAGCTGTTTTTT.

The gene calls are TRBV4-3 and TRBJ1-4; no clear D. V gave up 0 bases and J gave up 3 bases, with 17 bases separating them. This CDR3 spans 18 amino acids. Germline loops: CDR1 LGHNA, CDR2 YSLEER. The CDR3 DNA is TGCGCCAGCAGCCAAGATCAAAGCCCGGAAGTTCCTAATGAAAAACTGTTTTTT. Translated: CASSQDQSPEVPNEKLFF.

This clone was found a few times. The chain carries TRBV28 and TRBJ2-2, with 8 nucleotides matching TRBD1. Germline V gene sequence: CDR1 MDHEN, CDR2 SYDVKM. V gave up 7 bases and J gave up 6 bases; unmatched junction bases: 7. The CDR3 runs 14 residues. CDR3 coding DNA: TGTGCCAGCACAATAGGGACAGGCCCCGGGGAGCTGTTTTTT. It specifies CASTIGTGPGELFF. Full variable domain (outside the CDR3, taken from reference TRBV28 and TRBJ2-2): DVKVTQSSRYLVKRTGEKVFLECVQDMDHENMFWYRQDPGLGLRLIYFSYDVKMKEKGDIPEGYSVSREKKERFSLILESASTNQTSMYLCASTIGTGPGELFFGEGSRLTVL.

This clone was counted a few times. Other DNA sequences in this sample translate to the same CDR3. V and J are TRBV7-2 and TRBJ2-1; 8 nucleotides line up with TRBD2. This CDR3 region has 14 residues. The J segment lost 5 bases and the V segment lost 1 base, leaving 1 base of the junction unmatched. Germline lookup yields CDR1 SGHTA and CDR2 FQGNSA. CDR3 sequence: CASSLGLANNEQFF. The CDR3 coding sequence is TGTGCCAGCAGCTTAGGACTAGCGAACAATGAGCAGTTCTTC.

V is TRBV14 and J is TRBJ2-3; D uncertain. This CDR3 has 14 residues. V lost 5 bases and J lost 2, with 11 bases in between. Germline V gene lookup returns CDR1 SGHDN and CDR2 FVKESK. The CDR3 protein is CASSNRTNTDTQYF. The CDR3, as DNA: TGTGCCAGCAGCAATAGAACAAACACAGATACGCAGTATTTT.

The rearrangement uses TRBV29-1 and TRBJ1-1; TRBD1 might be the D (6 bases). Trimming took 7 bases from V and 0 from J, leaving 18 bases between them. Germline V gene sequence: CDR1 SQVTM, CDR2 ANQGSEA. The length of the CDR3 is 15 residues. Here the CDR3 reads CSGGGGWGMNTEAFF. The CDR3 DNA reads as TGCAGCGGTGGGGGCGGGTGGGGAATGAACACTGAAGCTTTCTTT.

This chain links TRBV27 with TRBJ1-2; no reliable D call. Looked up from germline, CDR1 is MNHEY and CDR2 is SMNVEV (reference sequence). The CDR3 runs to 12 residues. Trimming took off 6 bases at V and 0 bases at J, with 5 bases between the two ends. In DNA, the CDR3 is TGTGCCAGCAGGCAAACTAACTATGGCTACACCTTC. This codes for CASRQTNYGYTF.

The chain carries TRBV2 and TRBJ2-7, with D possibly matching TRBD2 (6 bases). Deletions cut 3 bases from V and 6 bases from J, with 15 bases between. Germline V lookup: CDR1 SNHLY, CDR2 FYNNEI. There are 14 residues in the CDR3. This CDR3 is CASSDGGIQFEQYF. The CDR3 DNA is TGTGCCAGCAGTGATGGCGGGATCCAGTTCGAGCAGTACTTC. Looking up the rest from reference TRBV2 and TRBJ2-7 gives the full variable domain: EPEVTQTPSHQVTQMGQEVILRCVPISNHLYFYWYRQILGQKVEFLVSFYNNEISEKSEIFDDQFSVERPDGSNFTLKIRSTKLEDSAMYFCASSDGGIQFEQYFGPGTRLTVT.

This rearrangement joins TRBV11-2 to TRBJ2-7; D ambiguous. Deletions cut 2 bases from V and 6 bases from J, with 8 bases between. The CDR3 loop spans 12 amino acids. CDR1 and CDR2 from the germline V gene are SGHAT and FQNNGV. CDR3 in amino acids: CASSLNPGEQYF. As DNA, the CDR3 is TGTGCCAGCAGCTTAAACCCGGGCGAGCAGTACTTC.

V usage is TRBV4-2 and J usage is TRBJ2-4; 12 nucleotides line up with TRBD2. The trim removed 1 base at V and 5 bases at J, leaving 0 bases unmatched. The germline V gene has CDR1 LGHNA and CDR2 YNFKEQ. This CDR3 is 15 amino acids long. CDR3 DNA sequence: TGTGCCAGCAGCCAAGCTAGCGGGGGGGAAAACATTCAGTACTTC. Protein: CASSQASGGENIQYF.

CDR3: CASSRGAGAFYEQYF. The DNA for the CDR3 is TGTGCCAGCTCGCGTGGAGCAGGGGCCTTCTACGAGCAGTACTTC. The chain joins TRBV18 to TRBJ2-7, with a weak D call TRBD1 (6 bases). Germline assignment: CDR1 KGHSH and CDR2 LQKENI. CDR3 length equals 15 residues. V lost 6 bases and J lost 3, with 18 bases in between.

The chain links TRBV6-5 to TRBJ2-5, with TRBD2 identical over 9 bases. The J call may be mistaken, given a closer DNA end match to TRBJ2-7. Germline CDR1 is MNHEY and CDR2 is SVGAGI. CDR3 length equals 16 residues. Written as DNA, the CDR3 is TGTGCCAGCAGTTACGGAAGTAGCGGGAGTGGGTACGAGCAGTACTTC. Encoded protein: CASSYGSSGSGYEQYF.

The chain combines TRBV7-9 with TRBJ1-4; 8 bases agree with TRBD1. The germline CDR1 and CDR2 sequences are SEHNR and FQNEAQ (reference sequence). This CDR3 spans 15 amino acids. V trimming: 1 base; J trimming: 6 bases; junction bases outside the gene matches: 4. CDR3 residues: CASSLVATGDEKLFF. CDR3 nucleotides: TGTGCCAGCAGCTTAGTCGCGACAGGGGATGAAAAACTGTTTTTT.

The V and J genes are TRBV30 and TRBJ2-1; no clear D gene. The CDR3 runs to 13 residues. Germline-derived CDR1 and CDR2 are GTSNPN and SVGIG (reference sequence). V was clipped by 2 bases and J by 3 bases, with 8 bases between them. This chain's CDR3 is CAWSRIIYNEQFF. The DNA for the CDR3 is TGTGCCTGGAGTAGGATAATCTACAATGAGCAGTTCTTC.

For the CDR3, the DNA is TGTGCCAGCAGTCAATCGTCGGGGACCCAGTACTTC. Its translation: CASSQSSGTQYF. This sequence joins TRBV11-2 and TRBJ2-5; D not certain. CDR1 is SGHAT, CDR2 FQNNGV, per germline. This CDR3 is 12 amino acids long. V dropped 6 bases and J dropped 7 bases, with 12 bases sitting between them.

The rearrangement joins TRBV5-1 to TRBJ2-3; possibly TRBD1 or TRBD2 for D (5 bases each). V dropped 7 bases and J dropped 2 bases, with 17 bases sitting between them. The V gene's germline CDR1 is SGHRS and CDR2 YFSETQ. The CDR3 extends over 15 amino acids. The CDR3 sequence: CASLTGPGYTDTQYF. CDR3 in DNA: TGCGCCAGCCTAACAGGACCGGGATACACAGATACGCAGTATTTT.

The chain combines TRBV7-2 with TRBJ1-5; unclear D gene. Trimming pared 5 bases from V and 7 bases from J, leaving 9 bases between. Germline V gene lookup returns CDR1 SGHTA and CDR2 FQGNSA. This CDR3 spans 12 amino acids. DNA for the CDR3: TGTGCCAGCAGCCCCCCACAACAGCCCCAGCATTTT. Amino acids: CASSPPQQPQHF.

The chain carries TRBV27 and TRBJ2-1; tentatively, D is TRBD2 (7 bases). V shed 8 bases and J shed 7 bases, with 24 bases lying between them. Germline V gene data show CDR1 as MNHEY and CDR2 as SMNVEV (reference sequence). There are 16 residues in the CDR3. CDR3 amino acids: CASPRLLGGARNEQFF. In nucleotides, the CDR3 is TGTGCCAGCCCAAGGCTCTTGGGGGGGGCGAGGAATGAGCAGTTCTTC.

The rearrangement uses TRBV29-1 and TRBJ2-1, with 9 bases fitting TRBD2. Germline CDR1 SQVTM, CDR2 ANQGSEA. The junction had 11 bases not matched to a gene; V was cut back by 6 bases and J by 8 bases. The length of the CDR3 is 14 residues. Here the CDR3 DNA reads TGCAGCGTGGACTTAGCGGGAGCAACCGATGAGCAGTTCTTC. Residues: CSVDLAGATDEQFF.

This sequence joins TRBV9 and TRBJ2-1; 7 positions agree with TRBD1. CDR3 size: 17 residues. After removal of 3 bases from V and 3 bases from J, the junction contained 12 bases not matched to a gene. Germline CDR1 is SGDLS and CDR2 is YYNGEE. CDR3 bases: TGTGCCAGCAGCGAACGATTCCCCCAGGGGGACTACAATGAGCAGTTCTTC. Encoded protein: CASSERFPQGDYNEQFF.

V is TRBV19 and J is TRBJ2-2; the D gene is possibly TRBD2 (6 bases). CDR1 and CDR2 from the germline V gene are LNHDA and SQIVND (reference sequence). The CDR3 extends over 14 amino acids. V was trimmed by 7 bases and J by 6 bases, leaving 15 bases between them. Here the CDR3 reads CASTQRRGAGELFF. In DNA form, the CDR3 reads TGTGCCAGTACGCAGCGGCGGGGCGCCGGGGAGCTGTTTTTT.

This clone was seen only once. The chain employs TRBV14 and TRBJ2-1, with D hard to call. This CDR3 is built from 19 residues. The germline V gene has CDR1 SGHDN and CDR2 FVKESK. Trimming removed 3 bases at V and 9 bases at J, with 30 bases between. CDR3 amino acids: CASSHHKGDGSPASREQFF. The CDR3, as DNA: TGTGCCAGCAGCCACCACAAGGGCGACGGCTCTCCCGCTAGTCGTGAGCAGTTCTTC. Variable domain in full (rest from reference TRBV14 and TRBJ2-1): EAGVTQFPSHSVIEKGQTVTLRCDPISGHDNLYWYRRVMGKEIKFLLHFVKESKQDESGMPNNRFLAERTGGTYSTLKVQPAELEDSGVYFCASSHHKGDGSPASREQFFGPGTRLTVL.